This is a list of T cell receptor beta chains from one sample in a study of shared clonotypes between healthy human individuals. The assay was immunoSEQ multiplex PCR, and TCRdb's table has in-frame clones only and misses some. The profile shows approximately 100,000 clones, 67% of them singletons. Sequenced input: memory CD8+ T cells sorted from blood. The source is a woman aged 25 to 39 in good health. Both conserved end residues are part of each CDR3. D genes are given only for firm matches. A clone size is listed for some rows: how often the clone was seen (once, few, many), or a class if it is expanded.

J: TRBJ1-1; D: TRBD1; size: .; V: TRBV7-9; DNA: TGTGCCAGCAGCTCCGGGACAGGTGAAGCTTTCTTT; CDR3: CASSSGTGEAFF
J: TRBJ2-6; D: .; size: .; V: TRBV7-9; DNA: TGTGCCAGCAGCCCCATGCACTCTGACTCTGGGGCCAACGTCCTGACTTTC; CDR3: CASSPMHSDSGANVLTF
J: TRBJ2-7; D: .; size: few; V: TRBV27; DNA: TGTGCCAGCAGTTTAGAAACGGGCTACGAGCAGTACTTC; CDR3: CASSLETGYEQYF
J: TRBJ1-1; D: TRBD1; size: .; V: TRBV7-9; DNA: TGTGCCAGCAGCCGTACAGGGGGCTCTGAAGCTTTCTTT; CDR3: CASSRTGGSEAFF
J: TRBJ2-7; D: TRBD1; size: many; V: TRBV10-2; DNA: TGCGCCAGCAGGGCGGGACAGGGGAACGAGCAGTACTTC; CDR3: CASRAGQGNEQYF
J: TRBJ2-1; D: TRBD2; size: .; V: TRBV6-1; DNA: TGTGCCAGCAGTACTAGCGGGAGGTGGGGTGAGCAGTTCTTC; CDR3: CASSTSGRWGEQFF
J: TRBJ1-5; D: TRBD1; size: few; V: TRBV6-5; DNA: TGTGCCAGCAGTAGGGACAGGGGCAATCAGCCCCAGCATTTT; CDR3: CASSRDRGNQPQHF
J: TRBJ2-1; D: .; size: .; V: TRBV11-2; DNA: TGTGCCAGCAGCCCACCCGGGAATGAGCAGTTCTTC; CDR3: CASSPPGNEQFF
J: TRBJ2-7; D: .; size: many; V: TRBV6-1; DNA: TGTGCCAGCGGTCCGGGAGCCCTCTACGAGCAGTACTTC; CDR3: CASGPGALYEQYF
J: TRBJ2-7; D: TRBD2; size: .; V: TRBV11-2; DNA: TGTGCCAGCAGCTTAGGTGGGACTAGCGGTTACTACGAGCAGTACTTC; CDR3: CASSLGGTSGYYEQYF
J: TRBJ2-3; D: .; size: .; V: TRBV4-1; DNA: TGCGCCAGCAGCCAAACCCCTAGGGCGTCTAGCACAGATACGCAGTATTTT; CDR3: CASSQTPRASSTDTQYF
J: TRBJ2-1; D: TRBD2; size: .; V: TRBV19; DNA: TGTGCCAGTAGTGCCCCCGGGACTAGCCTCGCGGGTGAGCAGTTCTTC; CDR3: CASSAPGTSLAGEQFF
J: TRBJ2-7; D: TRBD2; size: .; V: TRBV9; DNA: TGTGCCAGCAGCCCTCCTAGCGGCTACGAGCAGTACTTC; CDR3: CASSPPSGYEQYF
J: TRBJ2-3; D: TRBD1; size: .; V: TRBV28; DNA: TGTGCCAGCAATAGACAGGGGACTCCGAGCACAGATACGCAGTATTTT; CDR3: CASNRQGTPSTDTQYF
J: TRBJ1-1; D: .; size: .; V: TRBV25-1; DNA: TGTGCCAGCAGTGGACGTGCAACTGAAGCTTTCTTT; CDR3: CASSGRATEAFF
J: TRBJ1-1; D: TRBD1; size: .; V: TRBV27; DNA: TGTGCCAGCAGTCGTTGGACAGGAAGGTTGGACACTGAAGCTTTCTTT; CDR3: CASSRWTGRLDTEAFF
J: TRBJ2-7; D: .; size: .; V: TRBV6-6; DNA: TGTGCCAGCAGTTACACGAGGGATAGCTACGAGCAGTACTTC; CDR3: CASSYTRDSYEQYF
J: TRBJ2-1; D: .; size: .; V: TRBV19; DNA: TGTGCCAGTAGTAAGGGGCTTCTTGGGACCTACAATGAGCAGTTCTTC; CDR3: CASSKGLLGTYNEQFF
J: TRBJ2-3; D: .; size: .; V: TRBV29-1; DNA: TGCAGCGTTACCCGCAAGTTGGTTTACACAGATACGCAGTATTTT; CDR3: CSVTRKLVYTDTQYF
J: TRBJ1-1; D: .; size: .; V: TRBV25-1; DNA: TGTGCCAGCAGTGAATACCAGGAAGAGAAGAACACTGAAGCTTTCTTT; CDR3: CASSEYQEEKNTEAFF
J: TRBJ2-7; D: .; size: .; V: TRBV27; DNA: TGTGCCAGCTATTCGTGGGTTTCCTACGAGCAGTACTTC; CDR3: CASYSWVSYEQYF
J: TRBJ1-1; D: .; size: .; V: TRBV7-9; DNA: TGTGCCAGCAGCTTAAGACAGGACACTGAAGCTTTCTTT; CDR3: CASSLRQDTEAFF
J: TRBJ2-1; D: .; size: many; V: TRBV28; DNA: TGTGCCAGCAGTACCCGGACTAGTCAGGGGTACAATGAGCAGTTCTTC; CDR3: CASSTRTSQGYNEQFF
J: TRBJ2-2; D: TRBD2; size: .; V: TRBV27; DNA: TGTGCCAGCGGAACCCCGACTAGCGGGAGGGGGAACACCGGGGAGCTGTTTTTT; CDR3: CASGTPTSGRGNTGELFF
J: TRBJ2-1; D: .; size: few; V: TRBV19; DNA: TGTGCCAGTAGTAGGAAACTAGCCGGTGAGCAGTTCTTC; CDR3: CASSRKLAGEQFF
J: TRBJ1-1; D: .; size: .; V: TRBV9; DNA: TGTGCCAGCAGCGTAGGCAGGGAGAGGTTGGGCACTGAAGCTTTCTTT; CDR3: CASSVGRERLGTEAFF
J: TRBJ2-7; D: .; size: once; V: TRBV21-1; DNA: TGTGCCAGCAGGCCATGTTACGAGCAGTACTTC; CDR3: CASRPCYEQYF
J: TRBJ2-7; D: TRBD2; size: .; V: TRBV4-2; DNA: TGTGCCAGCAGCCAAGATCTCTCCCAGCGGGGCTACGAGCAGTACTTC; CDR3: CASSQDLSQRGYEQYF
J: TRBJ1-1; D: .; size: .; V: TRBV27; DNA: TGTGCCAGCAGGCCGCGTTCGAACACTGAAGCTTTCTTT; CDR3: CASRPRSNTEAFF
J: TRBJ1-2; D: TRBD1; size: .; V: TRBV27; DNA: TGTGCCAGCAGTTTTGGACAGGGATGGGATGGCTACACCTTC; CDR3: CASSFGQGWDGYTF
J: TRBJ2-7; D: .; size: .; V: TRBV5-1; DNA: TGCGCCAGCAGCTTGGAAGGTCGCGAAGGTTTCGAGCAGTACTTC; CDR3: CASSLEGREGFEQYF
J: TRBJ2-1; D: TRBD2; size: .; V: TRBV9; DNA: TGTGCCAGCAGCGTAGGCGGGGGAAGCGATGAGCAGTTCTTC; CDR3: CASSVGGGSDEQFF
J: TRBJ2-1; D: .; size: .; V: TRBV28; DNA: TGTGCCAGCAGTTTGGGGCGGTACAATGAGCAGTTCTTC; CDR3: CASSLGRYNEQFF
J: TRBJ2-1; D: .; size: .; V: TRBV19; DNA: TGTGCCAGTAGTATCGGTCGGACAGATGAGCAGTTCTTC; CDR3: CASSIGRTDEQFF
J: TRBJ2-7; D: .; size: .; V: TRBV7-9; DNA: TGTGCCAGCAGCCTATACCTCGGATACGCGGGACGGGGCGAGCAGTACTTC; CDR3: CASSLYLGYAGRGEQYF
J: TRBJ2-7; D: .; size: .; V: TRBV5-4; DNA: TGTGCCAGCAGCGCCCTCGGACCAGGTCACGAGCAGTACTTC; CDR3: CASSALGPGHEQYF
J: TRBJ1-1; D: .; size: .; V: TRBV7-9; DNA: TGTGCCAGCAGCTTAGTTCAGGGTGGCACTGAAGCTTTCTTT; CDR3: CASSLVQGGTEAFF
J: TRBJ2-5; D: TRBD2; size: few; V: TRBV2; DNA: TGTGCCAGCAGTGTTGAGGGGGGACTAGCGGGACCCATTCAAGAGACCCAGTACTTC; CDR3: CASSVEGGLAGPIQETQYF
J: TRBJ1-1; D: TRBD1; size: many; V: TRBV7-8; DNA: TGTGCCAGCAGCATTACAGGGGTTGCGTCTGAAGCTTTCTTT; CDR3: CASSITGVASEAFF
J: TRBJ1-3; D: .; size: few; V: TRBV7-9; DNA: TGTGCCAGCAGCCCCGGAAACACCATATATTTT; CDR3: CASSPGNTIYF